This TCR beta chain came from a study of T cells in Graves' hyperthyroidism and ophthalmopathy. Study-wide results and caveats: In simple terms, a model built on 13 V-J features told ophthalmopathy apart from stable hyperthyroidism. Most thyroid clonotypes that were expanded above 0.001 also turned up in blood.

After removal of 0 bases from V and 0 bases from J, the junction contained 8 bases not matched to a gene. The germline gives CDR1 SQVTM, CDR2 ANQGSEA. This CDR3 comprises 16 residues. From RNA transcripts, TCR beta CDR3 regions were amplified. HTBI primers were the set used in a first-round RT-PCR of the TCR CDR3. TCRdb reprocessed the multiplex PCR reads with MiXCR, giving one entry per CDR3 protein. The sample has around 720,000 distinct CDR3 sequences, roughly a third seen once. Exclusion of a patient resulted from uncontrolled infection, other autoimmune disease, pregnancy or lactation. About 10 ml of fresh peripheral blood supplied the PBMCs. This clonotype was recorded at least ten times. What it binds is not known.

Specimen: blood. The chain employs TRBV29-1 and TRBJ2-7; TRBD2 matches 7 bases. The source is a middle-aged woman with Graves' hyperthyroidism. CDR3 in DNA: TGCAGCGTTGAAGAGTCCGGGACTAAGGGCTCCTACGAGCAGTACTTC. The encoded protein is CSVEESGTKGSYEQYF.